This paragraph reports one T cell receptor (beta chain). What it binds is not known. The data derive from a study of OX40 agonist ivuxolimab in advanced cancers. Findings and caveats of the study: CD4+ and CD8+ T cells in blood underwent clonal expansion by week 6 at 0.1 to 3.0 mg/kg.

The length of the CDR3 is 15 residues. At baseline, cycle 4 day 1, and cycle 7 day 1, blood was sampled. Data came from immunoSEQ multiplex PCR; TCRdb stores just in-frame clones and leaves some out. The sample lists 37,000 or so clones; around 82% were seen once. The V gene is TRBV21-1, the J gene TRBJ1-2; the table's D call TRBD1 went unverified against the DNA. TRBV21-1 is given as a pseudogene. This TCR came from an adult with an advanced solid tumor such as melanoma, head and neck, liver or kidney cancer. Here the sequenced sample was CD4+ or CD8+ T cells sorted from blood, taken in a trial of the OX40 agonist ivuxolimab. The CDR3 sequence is CASSKRGDSFYGYTF. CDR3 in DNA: TGTGCCAGCAGCAAAAGGGGGGACAGCTTTTATGGCTACACCTTC.